Following are 11 T cell receptor beta chains from one sample sequenced in a study of blood T cell repertoires in COVID-19 (TCRdb year 2020). Library preparation was by the immunoSEQ multiplex PCR assay. TCRdb mirrors the immuneACCESS table, restricted to in-frame sequences. Some clones are absent from its copies; in checked studies, under half trace to an unresolved V gene, and the reason for the others is unknown. The table for this sample lists roughly 380,000 clones; about nine tenths of them were counted only once. Of the sample, 1.5% to 1.7% falls within the top ten clones. Sequenced input: peripheral blood. All receptors derive from a woman aged 40 to 49 with COVID-19, enrolled during active disease.

The chain has TRBV4-2 and TRBJ1-3; D not resolved. The CDR3 extends over 12 amino acids. Between the trimmed V and J ends, which lost 1 base and 11 bases, there was a span of 9 bases. Per germline, CDR1 LGHNA and CDR2 YNFKEQ. The CDR3 coding sequence is TGTGCCAGCAGCCAAGCTTGGGAGGCCATATATTTT. Its protein is CASSQAWEAIYF.

This chain joins TRBV7-2 and TRBJ1-5, with D uncertain. Per the germline V gene, CDR1 is SGHTA and CDR2 is FQGNSA. The CDR3 sequence is 15 residues long. With 5 bases removed from V and 6 bases from J, the gap between germline ends came to 17 bases. In DNA, the CDR3 is TGTGCCAGCAGCCAGAGGCGAGGGCCCGGTCAGCCCCAGCATTTT. Translating it yields CASSQRRGPGQPQHF.

V usage is TRBV29-1 and J usage is TRBJ2-3; tentatively, D is TRBD2 (7 bases). This CDR3 has 17 amino acids. The germline V gene has CDR1 SQVTM and CDR2 ANQGSEA. The ends were cut back, 5 bases at V and 4 bases at J, with 25 bases in the middle. In DNA, the CDR3 is TGCAGCGTTCGAGTGGGGGGGGCCCAAGGTGCGGCAGATACGCAGTATTTT. It translates to CSVRVGGAQGAADTQYF.

The rearrangement uses TRBV19 and TRBJ1-5, with TRBD1 identical over 12 bases. The CDR3 is made up of 16 amino acids. CDR1 and CDR2 (germline): LNHDA, SQIVND (reference sequence). V lost 7 bases to trimming and J lost 3 bases; unmatched junction nucleotides: 7. CDR3 nucleotides: TGTGCCAGTAAGAGGGACAGGGGGCTTATCAATCAGCCCCAGCATTTT. This translates into CASKRDRGLINQPQHF.

V gene TRBV7-8 combines with J gene TRBJ1-1; a weak D match, TRBD1 (5 bases). V was shortened by 6 bases and J by 0 bases, with 8 bases between the two germline ends. The germline V gene has CDR1 SGHVS and CDR2 FQNEAQ. The CDR3 sequence is 13 residues long. The CDR3 protein is CASSSGLNTEAFF. CDR3 in DNA: TGTGCCAGCAGTTCAGGGTTGAACACTGAAGCTTTCTTT.

The V call is TRBV7-2, the J call TRBJ2-2; TRBD2 matches 7 bases. The CDR3 has 16 residues. Looked up from germline, CDR1 is SGHTA and CDR2 is FQGNSA. The trim removed 0 bases at V and 7 bases at J, leaving 8 bases unmatched. CDR3 protein: CASSLAGGRRIGELFF. The CDR3 DNA follows: TGTGCCAGCAGCTTAGCTGGCGGGAGAAGAATCGGGGAGCTGTTTTTT.

This clone was observed once. The junction does not match germline at one end; this may be a read error. The rearrangement joins TRBV9 to TRBJ2-3; possibly TRBD2 for D (6 bases). CDR3 length: 17 residues. Per the germline V gene, CDR1 is SGDLS and CDR2 is YYNGEE. DNA for the CDR3: TGTGCCAGCAGCGTCGCGGGGTTCAGGGAAGGGGCAGATACGCAGTGTTTT. It yields the protein CASSVAGFREGADTQCF. Full variable domain (outside the CDR3, taken from reference TRBV9 and TRBJ2-3): DSGVTQTPKHLITATGQRVTLRCSPRSGDLSVYWYQQSLDQGLQFLIQYYNGEERAKGNILERFSAQQFPDLHSELNLSSLELGDSALYFCASSVAGFREGADTQCFGPGTRLTVL.

The chain joins TRBV19 to TRBJ2-1; D remains ambiguous. From germline, CDR1 is LNHDA and CDR2 SQIVND (reference sequence). The CDR3 totals 17 residues. The V end was cut by 4 bases, the J end by 5 bases, with 21 bases between. The CDR3 spells CASSTPPGSYFDNEQFF. CDR3 DNA sequence: TGTGCCAGTAGTACCCCGCCAGGTTCGTACTTTGACAATGAGCAGTTCTTC.

This clone was seen just once. The chain uses TRBV5-6 and TRBJ1-2; D not certain. The CDR3 extends over 16 amino acids. The germline gives CDR1 SGHDT, CDR2 YYEEEE. V was trimmed by 3 bases and J by 4 bases, leaving 19 bases between them. CDR3 nucleotides: TGTGCCAGCAGCTCGACTCAGAACGACTTGGGCTATGGCTACACCTTC. The encoded protein is CASSSTQNDLGYGYTF.

The V and J genes are TRBV18 and TRBJ1-1; 7 bases line up with TRBD1. The CDR3 is 15 residues long. Germline V gene sequence: CDR1 KGHSH, CDR2 LQKENI. The J segment lost 6 bases and the V segment lost 3 bases, leaving 10 bases of the junction unmatched. The CDR3 DNA sequence: TGTGCCAGCTCACCCCAAGGGGGCACAGTCGCTGAAGCTTTCTTT. As protein: CASSPQGGTVAEAFF.

The V call is TRBV28, the J call TRBJ1-6; TRBD1 might be the D (5 bases). Trimming removed 0 bases at V and 0 bases at J, with 12 bases between. CDR1 and CDR2 (germline): MDHEN, SYDVKM. CDR3 size: 18 residues. The CDR3 DNA sequence: TGTGCCAGCAGTTTATGGACAGCCACGAGCTCCTATAATTCACCCCTCCACTTT. Its translation: CASSLWTATSSYNSPLHF.